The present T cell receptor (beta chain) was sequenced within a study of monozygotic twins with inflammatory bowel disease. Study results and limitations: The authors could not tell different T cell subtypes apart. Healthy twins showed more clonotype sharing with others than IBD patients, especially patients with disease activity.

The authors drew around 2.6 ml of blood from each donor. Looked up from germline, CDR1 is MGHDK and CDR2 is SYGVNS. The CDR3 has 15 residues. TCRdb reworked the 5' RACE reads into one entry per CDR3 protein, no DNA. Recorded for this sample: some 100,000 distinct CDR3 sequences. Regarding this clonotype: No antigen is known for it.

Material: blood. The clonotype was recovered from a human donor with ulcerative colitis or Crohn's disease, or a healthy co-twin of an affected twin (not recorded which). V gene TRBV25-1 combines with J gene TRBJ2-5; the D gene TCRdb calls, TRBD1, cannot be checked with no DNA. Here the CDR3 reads CASSPGGSAGETQYF. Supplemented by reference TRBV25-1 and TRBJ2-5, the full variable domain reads EADIYQTPRYLVIGTGKKITLECSQTMGHDKMYWYQQDPGMELHLIHYSYGVNSTEKGDLSSESTVSRIRTEHFPLTLESARPSHTSQYLCASSPGGSAGETQYFGPGTRLLVL.